This TCR beta chain was recorded in a study of cytomegalovirus exposure and HLA in healthy donors. Study-wide background: Unique TCRs from HLA-typed donors, about 78 million of them, were held in an early data release. Study findings and constraints: The study listed under 200 cytomegalovirus-associated TCR beta chains.

This CDR3 has 16 residues. CDR1 is SEHNR and CDR2 is FQNEAQ in the germline V gene (reference sequence). Regarding this clone: As yet, its antigen is unknown. A junction end diverges from the germline sequence, so it may reflect a read error.

PCR was performed using 60 Vbeta and 13 Jbeta primers. Data came from immunoSEQ multiplex PCR; TCRdb stores just in-frame clones and leaves some out. Of tens of thousands of clones in the sample, 75% to 90% were seen once. Sequenced input: PBMCs. The V and J genes are TRBV7-9 and TRBJ2-2, with TRBD1 as a possible D gene (6 bases). The source of this sequence is a man aged 50 or older in good health and CMV-seropositive. The CDR3 region is CSSSFGQRLNTGELFF. CDR3 sequence (DNA): TGTTCCAGCAGCTTTGGACAGAGGCTGAACACCGGGGAGCTGTTTTTT.